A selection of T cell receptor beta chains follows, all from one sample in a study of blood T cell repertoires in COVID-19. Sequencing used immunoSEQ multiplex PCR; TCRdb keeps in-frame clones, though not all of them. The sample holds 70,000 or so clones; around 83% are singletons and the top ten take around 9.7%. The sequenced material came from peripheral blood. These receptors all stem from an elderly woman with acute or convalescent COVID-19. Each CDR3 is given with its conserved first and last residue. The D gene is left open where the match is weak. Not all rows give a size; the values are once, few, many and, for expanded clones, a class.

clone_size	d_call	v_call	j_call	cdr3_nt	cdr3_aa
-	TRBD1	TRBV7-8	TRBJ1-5	TGTGCCAGCAGCTTAGGACAGGGCCTTGTAACGGAGCCCCAGCATTTT	CASSLGQGLVTEPQHF
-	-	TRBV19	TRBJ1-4	TGTGCCAGTAAGCCCGGGGGGAGTGAAAAACTGTTTTTT	CASKPGGSEKLFF
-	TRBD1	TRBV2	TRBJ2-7	TGTGCCAGCAGACGACAGGGGAGCGAGCAGTACTTC	CASRRQGSEQYF
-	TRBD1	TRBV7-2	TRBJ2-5	TGTGCCAGCGGGGACAGGGTTTACCAAGAGACCCAGTACTTC	CASGDRVYQETQYF
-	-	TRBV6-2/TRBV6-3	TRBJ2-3	TGTGCCAGCAGTTACGATACTCGGTCTAGTAGTACGCAGTATTTT	CASSYDTRSSSTQYF
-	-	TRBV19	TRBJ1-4	TGTGCCAGTAGTACTAAGGGGGTTTTGACTGAAAAACTGTTTTTT	CASSTKGVLTEKLFF
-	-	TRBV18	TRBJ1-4	TGTGCCAGCTCACCGACCGGGACACCAAGCAATGAAAAACTGTTTTTT	CASSPTGTPSNEKLFF
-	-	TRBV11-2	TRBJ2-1	TGTGCCAGCAGCCCCCGGGGGGCGATTCAAGATGAGCAGTTCTTC	CASSPRGAIQDEQFF
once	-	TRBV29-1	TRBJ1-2	TGCAGCGTTGCTCCCAGGATCGCTAACTATGGCTACACCTTC	CSVAPRIANYGYTF
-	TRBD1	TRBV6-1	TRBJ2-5	TGTGCCAGCAGTGAAAACCAGGGGGCTTGGGAGACCCAGTACTTC	CASSENQGAWETQYF
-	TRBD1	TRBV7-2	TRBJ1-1	TGTGCCAGCAGCTTCCGACAGGGTTACGGCACTGAAGCTTTCTTT	CASSFRQGYGTEAFF
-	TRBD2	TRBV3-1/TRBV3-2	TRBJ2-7	TGTGCCAGCGGGTGGGGAGCGGGGGGCTACGAGCAGTACTTC	CASGWGAGGYEQYF
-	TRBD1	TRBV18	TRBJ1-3	TGTGCCAGCTCACCGCAGGGGGCTGGAAACACCATATATTTT	CASSPQGAGNTIYF
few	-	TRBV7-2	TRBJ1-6	TGTGCCAGCAGCTCAGGGGCTCCCTATAATTCACCCCTCCACTTT	CASSSGAPYNSPLHF
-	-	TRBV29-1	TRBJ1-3	TGCAGCGTTGCCGCGGGCGGGGGTGGAAACACCATATATTTT	CSVAAGGGGNTIYF
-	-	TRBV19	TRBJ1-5	TGTGCCAGTAGGGCGGAGGCTAGTGGCAATCAGCCCCAGCATTTT	CASRAEASGNQPQHF
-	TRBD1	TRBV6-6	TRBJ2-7	TGTGCCAGCAGTTACCCGAGGACAGGGGCTTTCTACGAGCAGTACTTC	CASSYPRTGAFYEQYF
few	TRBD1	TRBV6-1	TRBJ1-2	TGTGCCAGCAGTGCCGCTGACAGGGTCCGGGACTATGGCTACACCTTC	CASSAADRVRDYGYTF
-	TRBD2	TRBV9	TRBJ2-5	TGTGCCAGCACCTCCGGGACTATACAAGAGACCCAGTACTTC	CASTSGTIQETQYF
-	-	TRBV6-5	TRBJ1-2	TGTGCCAGCAGTATAGACAGGTCGCACTATGGCTACACCTTC	CASSIDRSHYGYTF
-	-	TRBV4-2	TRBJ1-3	TGTGCCAGCAGCCAAGCCCCGCCCGGGAGGGGCGGGGGAAACACCATATATTTT	CASSQAPPGRGGGNTIYF
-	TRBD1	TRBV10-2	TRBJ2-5	TGCGCCAGCAGTGATTCACAGGGGGGTGGAGAGACCCAGTACTTC	CASSDSQGGGETQYF
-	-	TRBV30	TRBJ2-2	TGTGCCTGGAAAAGACAGGCTGCGAACACCGGGGAGCTGTTTTTT	CAWKRQAANTGELFF
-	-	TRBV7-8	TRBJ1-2	TGTGCCAGCAGCTTAGATCTCGGTGGCCGTAGTGGCAGGGGAATAGCTAACTATGGCTACACCTTC	CASSLDLGGRSGRGIANYGYTF
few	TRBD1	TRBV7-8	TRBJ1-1	TGTGCCAGCAGCTTTGAGGGGGCGATCACTGAAGCTTTCTTT	CASSFEGAITEAFF
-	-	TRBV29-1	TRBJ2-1	TGCAGCGTCCTACGGGGGGCCAGCAACAATGAGCAGTTCTTC	CSVLRGASNNEQFF
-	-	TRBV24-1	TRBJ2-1	TGTGCCACCAGTGACGGACAAGGTGGAACTATCTCCTACAATGAGCAGTTCTTC	CATSDGQGGTISYNEQFF
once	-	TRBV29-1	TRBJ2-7	TGCAGCGTTGAGGGCGTAGGCCGGGGCGAGCAGTACTTC	CSVEGVGRGEQYF
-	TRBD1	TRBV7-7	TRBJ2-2	TGTGCTAGCAGCTTATCCGGGACAGGGAACACCGGGGAGCTGTTTTTT	CASSLSGTGNTGELFF